The 22 T cell receptor beta chains presented below share a single source sample, sequenced in a study of blood T cell repertoires in COVID-19. Profiled with immunoSEQ multiplex PCR; TCRdb holds only in-frame clones, not every one. There are about 170,000 clones in the sample; roughly 86% occur only once, and roughly 2.4% lies in the top ten. Sequenced input: peripheral blood. Every receptor here comes from a woman of 80 years or more with COVID-19, enrolled during active disease.

The rearrangement links TRBV27 to TRBJ2-1, with TRBD2 identical over 8 bases. The CDR3 contains 16 residues. Losses at the gene ends were 5 bases for V and 3 bases for J; bases not matched to a gene: 9. Germline-derived CDR1 and CDR2 are MNHEY and SMNVEV (reference sequence). The CDR3 loop is CASSVRWAGGYNEQFF. For the CDR3, the DNA is TGTGCCAGCAGTGTCCGGTGGGCGGGAGGCTACAATGAGCAGTTCTTC.

The genes are TRBV7-2 and TRBJ1-2; D remains unclear. Germline loops: CDR1 SGHTA, CDR2 FQGNSA. The V end was cut by 3 bases, the J end by 4 bases, with 15 bases between. This CDR3 is built from 15 residues. CDR3 loop: CASSFGQEGGYGYTF. For the CDR3, the DNA is TGTGCCAGCAGCTTCGGGCAGGAGGGAGGCTATGGCTACACCTTC.

The V call is TRBV3-1 (or the pseudogene TRBV3-2), the J call TRBJ2-7; no firm D call. The ends were cut back, 1 base at V and 3 bases at J, with 4 bases in the middle. CDR3 length: 12 amino acids. The germline CDR1 and CDR2 sequences are LGHDT and YNNKEL (reference sequence). As DNA, the CDR3 is TGTGCCAGCAGCCAAGGGAGCTACGAGCAGTACTTC. This sequence encodes CASSQGSYEQYF.

This clone showed up just once. V gene TRBV6-2 or TRBV6-3 combines with J gene TRBJ1-1; D is undetermined. Germline CDR1 MNHEY, CDR2 SVGEGT. V lost 0 bases, J lost 5 bases, and 10 bases lay in between. The length of the CDR3 is 14 residues. CDR3 DNA: TGTGCCAGCAGTTACTCGATGGAGGGAACTGAAGCTTTCTTT. Encoded protein: CASSYSMEGTEAFF.

As DNA, the CDR3 is TGTGCCAGCAGTTACTCGGCGGGAGGGCTTTTCAATGAGCAGTTCTTC. It encodes CASSYSAGGLFNEQFF. The chain employs TRBV6-2 or TRBV6-3 and TRBJ2-1; 9 bases fit TRBD2. The CDR3 has 16 residues. V dropped 0 bases and J dropped 6; count of bases not matched to a gene: 6. Germline-derived CDR1 and CDR2 are MNHEY and SVGEGT.

This chain links TRBV5-1 with TRBJ2-2; TRBD1 matches 9 bases. Unmatched junction bases numbered 8, after V lost 4 bases and J lost 4 bases. Germline V gene data show CDR1 as SGHRS and CDR2 as YFSETQ. The CDR3 length is 16 residues. CDR3 sequence (DNA): TGCGCCAGCAGCATCTCCGGGACAGGGCTCACCGGGGAGCTGTTTTTT. It yields the protein CASSISGTGLTGELFF.

The V and J genes are TRBV6-5 and TRBJ2-5; D possibly corresponds to TRBD1 (5 bases). CDR1 and CDR2 from the germline V gene are MNHEY and SVGAGI. V lost 6 bases, J lost 5 bases, and 13 bases lay in between. There are 13 residues in the CDR3. The CDR3 region has the DNA TGTGCCAGCAGGTTGACAGTGGGGGAGACCCAGTACTTC. This encodes CASRLTVGETQYF.

The J gene is TRBJ1-2, the V gene TRBV7-2; tentative D call: TRBD1 (6 bases). Looked up from germline, CDR1 is SGHTA and CDR2 is FQGNSA. Trimming cost V 0 bases and J 4 bases, with 9 bases left between them. The CDR3 consists of 14 residues. Written as DNA, the CDR3 is TGTGCCAGCAGCTTAGCGCTACAGGGCTATGGCTACACCTTC. Protein product: CASSLALQGYGYTF.

This sequence joins TRBV6-6 and TRBJ2-7; D is possibly TRBD2 (5 bases). With 6 bases removed from V and 3 bases from J, the gap between germline ends came to 9 bases. The length of the CDR3 is 12 residues. Germline CDR1 and CDR2: MNHNY and SVGAGI (reference sequence). The CDR3 is CASSAEDYEQYF. The CDR3 DNA sequence: TGTGCCAGCAGCGCGGAGGACTACGAGCAGTACTTC.

The J gene is TRBJ2-7, the V gene TRBV19; weak D call: TRBD1 (8 bases). The CDR3 totals 13 residues. Germline values: CDR1 LNHDA, CDR2 SQIVND (reference sequence). Trimming took 9 bases from V and 4 from J, leaving 16 bases between them. The CDR3, as DNA: TGTGCCAGCCGACAGGGGACTACATACGAGCAGTACTTC. Amino acids: CASRQGTTYEQYF.

The V gene is TRBV4-1, the J gene TRBJ2-2; tentative D call: TRBD1 (6 bases). The CDR3 spans 16 residues. The germline V gene has CDR1 MGHRA and CDR2 YSYEKL. V gave up 2 bases and J gave up 0 bases, with 10 bases separating them. The chain's CDR3 is CASSQRGHPNTGELFF. CDR3 sequence (DNA): TGCGCCAGCAGCCAAAGGGGACACCCGAACACCGGGGAGCTGTTTTTT.

The V gene is TRBV14, the J gene TRBJ2-1; D gene unclear. This CDR3 contains 10 residues. The ends were cut back, 9 bases at V and 4 bases at J, with 4 bases in the middle. Germline V gene lookup returns CDR1 SGHDN and CDR2 FVKESK. The CDR3 sequence is CASTYNEQFF. The CDR3 DNA reads as TGTGCCAGTACTTACAATGAGCAGTTCTTC.

The chain couples TRBV6-2 or TRBV6-3 to TRBJ1-1; possible D gene TRBD1, 6 bases. The CDR3 is made up of 15 amino acids. Trimming took 2 bases from V and 1 from J, leaving 11 bases between them. The germline V gene has CDR1 MNHEY and CDR2 SVGEGT. The CDR3: CASSYNARGNTEAFF. The DNA of the CDR3 is TGTGCCAGCAGTTACAACGCCAGGGGGAACACTGAAGCTTTCTTT.

This chain uses TRBV5-1 with TRBJ1-1; D is undetermined. Trimming shortened V by 2 bases and J by 4 bases, and 9 bases separated the two germline ends. CDR3 length equals 13 residues. Germline V CDR1 and CDR2: SGHRS, YFSETQ. CDR3 protein: CASSFGYGTEAFF. The CDR3 bases are TGCGCCAGCAGCTTCGGTTATGGCACTGAAGCTTTCTTT.

The chain carries TRBV25-1 and TRBJ2-3; 12 nucleotides line up with TRBD2. The J segment lost 2 bases and the V segment lost 3 bases, leaving 3 bases of the junction unmatched. The germline V gene encodes CDR1 MGHDK and CDR2 SYGVNS. The CDR3 extends over 16 amino acids. CDR3 nucleotides: TGTGCCAGCAGTGATCGGACTAGCGGGGACACAGATACGCAGTATTTT. The encoded protein is CASSDRTSGDTDTQYF.

The chain has TRBV20-1 and TRBJ1-1; TRBD1 aligns across 7 bases. The CDR3 spans 14 residues. Trimming removed 3 bases from V and 5 bases from J; junction bases left unmatched: 9. The germline gives CDR1 DFQATT, CDR2 SNEGSKA (reference sequence). CDR3 bases: TGCAGTGCTAGTCCACTGACAGGGCTGACTGAAGCTTTCTTT. Amino acids: CSASPLTGLTEAFF.

CDR3 sequence: CASKVTGGEKLFF. Here the CDR3 DNA reads TGTGCCAGTAAGGTCACAGGGGGGGAAAAACTGTTTTTT. The chain combines TRBV19 with TRBJ1-4; the match to TRBD1 covers 8 bases. With 7 bases clipped from V and 8 bases from J, the junction kept 6 bases outside the gene matches. The germline V gene has CDR1 LNHDA and CDR2 SQIVND (reference sequence). The CDR3 extends over 13 amino acids.

V and J are TRBV6-2 or TRBV6-3 and TRBJ2-2; 8 bases match TRBD1. With V trimmed by 2 bases and J by 5 bases, 7 bases remained unmatched. The germline V gene encodes CDR1 MNHEY and CDR2 SVGEGT. This CDR3 has 16 residues. This CDR3 is CASSYPPGGLTGELFF. CDR3 DNA sequence: TGTGCCAGCAGTTACCCACCAGGGGGCTTGACCGGGGAGCTGTTTTTT.

The chain links TRBV5-1 to TRBJ1-5; D not certain. CDR3 length: 13 amino acids. Trimming shortened V by 0 bases and J by 4 bases, and 5 bases separated the two germline ends. The germline V gene encodes CDR1 SGHRS and CDR2 YFSETQ. The CDR3: CASSLGQNQPQHF. The CDR3 DNA sequence: TGCGCCAGCAGCTTGGGGCAGAATCAGCCCCAGCATTTT.

This chain joins TRBV6-2 or TRBV6-3 and TRBJ2-1; tentative D call: TRBD1 (5 bases). The V gene's germline CDR1 is MNHEY and CDR2 SVGEGT. V dropped 3 bases and J dropped 8 bases, with 17 bases sitting between them. The CDR3 spans 15 residues. CDR3 coding DNA: TGTGCCAGCAGTTATGTCAGGGTCGCAGCCGATGAGCAGTTCTTC. Residues: CASSYVRVAADEQFF.

The chain has TRBV28 and TRBJ1-2; unclear D gene. Trimming pared 10 bases from V and 0 bases from J, leaving 15 bases between. Germline CDR1 is MDHEN and CDR2 is SYDVKM. The CDR3 contains 14 residues. CDR3 nucleotides: TGTGCCACCCTACCAGGTCCCACTAACTATGGCTACACCTTC. It translates to CATLPGPTNYGYTF.

The rearrangement uses TRBV24-1 and TRBJ1-1; D gene ambiguous. V shed 4 bases and J shed 1 base, with 6 bases lying between them. The CDR3 length is 13 residues. CDR1 and CDR2 (germline): KGHDR, SFDVKD. CDR3 amino acids: CATSDPRNTEAFF. The CDR3 DNA reads as TGTGCCACCAGTGACCCCAGGAACACTGAAGCTTTCTTT.